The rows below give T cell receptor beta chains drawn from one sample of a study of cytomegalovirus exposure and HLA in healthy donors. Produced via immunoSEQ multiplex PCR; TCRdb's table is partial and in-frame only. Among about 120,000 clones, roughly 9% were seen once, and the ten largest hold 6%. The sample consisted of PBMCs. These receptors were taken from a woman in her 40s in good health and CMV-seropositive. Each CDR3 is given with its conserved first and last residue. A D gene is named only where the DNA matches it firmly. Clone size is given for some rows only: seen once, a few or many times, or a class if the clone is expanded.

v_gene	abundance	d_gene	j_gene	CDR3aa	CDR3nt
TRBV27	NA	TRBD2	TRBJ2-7	CASSRGSGYEQYF	TGTGCCAGCAGTCGCGGGAGTGGATACGAGCAGTACTTC
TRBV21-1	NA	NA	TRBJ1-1	CASSKGDRVNTEAFF	TGTGCCAGCAGCAAAGGGGACAGGGTGAACACTGAAGCTTTCTTT
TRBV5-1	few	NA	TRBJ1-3	CASSLAGDGNTIYF	TGCGCCAGCAGCTTGGCAGGGGACGGAAACACCATATATTTT
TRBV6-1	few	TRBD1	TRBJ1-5	CASKGRGQGQPQHF	TGTGCCAGCAAAGGACGGGGACAGGGTCAGCCCCAGCATTTT
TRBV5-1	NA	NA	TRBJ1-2	CASSLDGQGYYGYTF	TGCGCCAGCAGCTTGGACGGCCAGGGATACTATGGCTACACCTTC
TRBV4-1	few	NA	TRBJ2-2	CASSQQARGSNTGELFF	TGCGCCAGTAGCCAGCAAGCTAGGGGTTCGAACACCGGGGAGCTGTTTTTT
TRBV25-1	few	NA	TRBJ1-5	CASSETPRGPQHF	TGTGCCAGCAGTGAGACACCGCGGGGGCCCCAGCATTTT
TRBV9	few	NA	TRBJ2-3	CASSVGSGPFTDTQYF	TGTGCCAGCAGCGTAGGATCAGGGCCCTTCACAGATACGCAGTATTTT
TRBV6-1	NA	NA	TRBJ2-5	CASTAGARETQYF	TGTGCCAGCACTGCAGGGGCACGAGAGACCCAGTACTTC
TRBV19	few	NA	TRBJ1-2	CASTLSGTIGGSGYTF	TGTGCCAGTACCCTATCCGGGACTATCGGTGGAAGTGGCTACACCTTC
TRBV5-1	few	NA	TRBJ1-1	CASSLAGAREAFF	TGCGCCAGCAGCTTGGCGGGAGCGAGGGAAGCTTTCTTT
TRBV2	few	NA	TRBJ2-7	CASMSPTGYYEQYF	TGTGCCAGCATGAGCCCGACAGGCTACTACGAGCAGTACTTC
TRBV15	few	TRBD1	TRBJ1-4	CATSGWTGLKEKLFF	TGTGCCACCAGCGGTTGGACAGGGCTGAAGGAAAAACTGTTTTTT
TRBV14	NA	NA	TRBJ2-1	CASSPRGGSSYNEQFF	TGTGCCAGCAGCCCCCGCGGAGGGAGCTCCTACAATGAGCAGTTCTTC
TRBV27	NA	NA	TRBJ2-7	CASSPLTGSYEQYF	TGTGCCAGCAGTCCCCTGACGGGGTCCTACGAGCAGTACTTC
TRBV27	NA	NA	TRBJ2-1	CASSLSTSSYNEQFF	TGTGCCAGCAGTTTGTCCACCAGCTCCTACAATGAGCAGTTCTTC
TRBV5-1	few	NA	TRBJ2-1	CASSLRQSSYNEQFF	TGCGCCAGCAGCTTGCGACAGAGCTCCTACAATGAGCAGTTCTTC
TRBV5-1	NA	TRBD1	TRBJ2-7	CASSLDPGQGQGEQYF	TGCGCCAGCAGCCTGGACCCGGGACAGGGTCAGGGCGAGCAGTACTTC
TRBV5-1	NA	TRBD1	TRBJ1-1	CASSPEGASTEAFF	TGCGCCAGCAGTCCGGAGGGGGCAAGCACTGAAGCTTTCTTT
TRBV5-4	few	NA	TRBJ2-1	CASSVTDRRDEQFF	TGTGCCAGCAGCGTGACGGACCGGCGGGATGAGCAGTTCTTC
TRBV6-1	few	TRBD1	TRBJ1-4	CASSQNRGYNEKLFF	TGTGCCAGCAGTCAAAACAGGGGATATAATGAAAAACTGTTTTTT
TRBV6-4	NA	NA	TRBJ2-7	CASSVGSGYEQYF	TGTGCCAGCAGTGTGGGTTCGGGATACGAGCAGTACTTC
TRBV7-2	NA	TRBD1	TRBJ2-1	CASSSGTANEQFF	TGTGCCAGCAGCTCCGGGACAGCCAATGAGCAGTTCTTC
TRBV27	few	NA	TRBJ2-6	CASSPTPTGAGANVLTF	TGTGCCAGCAGTCCCACCCCGACGGGGGCTGGGGCCAACGTCCTGACTTTC
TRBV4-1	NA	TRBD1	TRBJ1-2	CASNQILDRGRPIGYTF	TGCGCCAGCAACCAGATTCTTGACAGGGGTCGCCCTATTGGCTACACCTTC
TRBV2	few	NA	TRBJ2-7	CASTGDSYEQYF	TGTGCCAGCACTGGAGACTCCTACGAGCAGTACTTC
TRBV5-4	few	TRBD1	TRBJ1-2	CASSPRQGVYYGYTF	TGTGCCAGCAGTCCTCGACAGGGGGTGTACTATGGCTACACCTTC
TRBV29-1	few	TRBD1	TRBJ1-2	CSVRQGADYGYTF	TGCAGCGTTAGACAGGGGGCGGACTATGGCTACACCTTC
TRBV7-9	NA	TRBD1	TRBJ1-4	CASSLPGQGLNF	TGTGCCAGCAGCTTACCAGGACAGGGCCTCAATTTT
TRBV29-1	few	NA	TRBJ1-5	CSVQDSNQPQHF	TGCAGCGTCCAGGATAGCAATCAGCCCCAGCATTTT
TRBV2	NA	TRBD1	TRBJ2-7	CARGTGPSYEQYF	TGTGCCAGAGGGACAGGGCCCTCCTACGAGCAGTACTTC
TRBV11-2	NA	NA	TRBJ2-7	CASSIGQGRYEQYF	TGTGCCAGCAGCATCGGGCAGGGGAGATACGAGCAGTACTTC
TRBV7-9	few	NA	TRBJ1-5	CASSLGFGRSNQPQHF	TGTGCCAGCAGCTTGGGCTTCGGGAGGAGCAATCAGCCCCAGCATTTT
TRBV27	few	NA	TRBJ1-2	CASSLSANYGYTF	TGTGCCAGCAGTTTGAGTGCGAACTATGGCTACACCTTC
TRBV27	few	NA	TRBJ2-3	CASSLPPQVSGSYTQYF	TGTGCCAGCAGTTTACCCCCACAAGTTTCGGGAAGTTATACGCAGTATTTT
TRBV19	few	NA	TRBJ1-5	CASSIGLSNQPQHF	TGTGCCAGTAGTATAGGTCTAAGCAATCAGCCCCAGCATTTT
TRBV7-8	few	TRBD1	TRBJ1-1	CASSPGQLMNTEAFF	TGTGCCAGCAGCCCGGGACAGTTAATGAACACTGAAGCTTTCTTT
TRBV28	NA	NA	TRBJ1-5	CASSLQGSQPQHF	TGTGCCAGCAGTTTACAGGGGAGTCAGCCCCAGCATTTT
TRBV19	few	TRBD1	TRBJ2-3	CASRDRGDTQYF	TGTGCCAGTAGGGACAGGGGAGATACGCAGTATTTT
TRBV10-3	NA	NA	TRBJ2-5	CAISESGGIGETQYF	TGTGCCATCAGTGAGTCGGGAGGAATCGGCGAGACCCAGTACTTC
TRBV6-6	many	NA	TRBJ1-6	CASSYEISYNSPLHF	TGTGCCAGCAGTTACGAGATATCGTATAATTCACCCCTCCACTTT
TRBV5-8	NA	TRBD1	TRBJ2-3	CANRQGARGSTQYF	TGTGCCAATCGACAGGGGGCCCGGGGTTCTACGCAGTATTTT
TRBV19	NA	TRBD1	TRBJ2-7	CASSIGTGDRYEQYF	TGTGCCAGTAGTATAGGGACAGGGGACCGGTACGAGCAGTACTTC
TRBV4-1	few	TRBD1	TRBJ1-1	CASSSKSTGSNTEAFF	TGCGCCAGCAGCAGCAAATCGACAGGGAGTAACACTGAAGCTTTCTTT
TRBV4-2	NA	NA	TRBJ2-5	CASSQGEIETQYF	TGTGCCAGCAGCCAAGGGGAGATAGAGACCCAGTACTTC